This is a list of T cell receptor beta chains from one sample in a study of spatial heterogeneity in lung cancer. One entry per CDR3 protein results from TCRdb running MiXCR on the 5' RACE reads. The table includes about 47,000 distinct CDR3 sequences, roughly 12% detected once. Sequenced here: PBMCs, sampled at surgery. Receptor source: a female donor with early-stage non-small cell lung cancer. Both conserved end residues are part of each CDR3. D genes are given only for firm matches. Only some rows state a clone size, as once, few, many or a class for expanded clones.

d_call	v_call	j_call	clone_size	cdr3_nt	cdr3_aa
.	TRBV12-3/TRBV12-4	TRBJ2-1	.	TGTGCCAGCAGTCCCCGGGGGAGCTCCTACAATGAGCAGTTCTTC	CASSPRGSSYNEQFF
TRBD1	TRBV7-6	TRBJ2-7	few	TGTGCCAGCAGCTACGGGACAGGGGTCTTCGAGCAGTACTTC	CASSYGTGVFEQYF
.	TRBV6-5	TRBJ2-1	.	TGTGCCAGCAGTTACGGTAGCCACCGGCGGGGTGAGCAGTTCTTC	CASSYGSHRRGEQFF
.	TRBV6-5	TRBJ2-5	medium-sized	TGTGCCAGCCACCCGGTTGGGGGGGCCCACCAAGAGACCCAGTACTTC	CASHPVGGAHQETQYF
TRBD2	TRBV6-2/TRBV6-3	TRBJ2-5	.	TGTGCCAGCAGTTTCGGGACTAGCGGGGGGGCCCGGGAGACCCAGTACTTC	CASSFGTSGGARETQYF
.	TRBV7-3	TRBJ2-6	many	TGTGCCAGCAGCTTCGCGACCGGGGCCAACGTCCTGACTTTC	CASSFATGANVLTF
.	TRBV5-6	TRBJ2-3	many	TGTGCCAGCAGCTTCGGGACAGATACGCAGTATTTT	CASSFGTDTQYF
TRBD2	TRBV7-2	TRBJ2-3	.	TGTGCCAGCAGCTTGAGGACTAGCGGGGCCGTCGGGGGCACAGATACGCAGTATTTT	CASSLRTSGAVGGTDTQYF
.	TRBV29-1	TRBJ1-2	.	TGCAGCGTTGAAGTCTCGGGGCAGGGCTATGGCTACACCTTC	CSVEVSGQGYGYTF
.	TRBV2	TRBJ1-2	few	TGTGCCAGCAGTGGGTTCCCCCCCGGCTACACCTTC	CASSGFPPGYTF
.	TRBV28	TRBJ2-5	.	TGTGCCAGCAGTTTGGGGGGGCTAGAGACCCAGTACTTC	CASSLGGLETQYF
.	TRBV25-1	TRBJ2-5	.	TGTGCCAGCAGTGCAGAGTTGTGGGGAGAGACCCAGTACTTC	CASSAELWGETQYF
TRBD2	TRBV5-1	TRBJ2-1	few	TGCGCCAGCAGCTTGGACGGTAGCGGGCTCAATGAGCAGTTCTTC	CASSLDGSGLNEQFF